These 20 T cell receptor beta chains came from one sample sequenced in a study of T cell changes during pregnancy in multiple sclerosis (dated by TCRdb to about 2019). The method was the immunoSEQ multiplex PCR assay. TCRdb retrieved this table from immuneACCESS and kept in-frame rearrangements only. Not all clones are present; in checked studies, unresolved V genes account for under half, and no reason is known for the remainder. The sample data list about 88,000 clones, and roughly 90% of these were observed just once. The ten biggest clones cover over 1.5% of the sample. Sequencing was performed on peripheral blood, taken in the first trimester of pregnancy. Receptor source: a female donor with multiple sclerosis, enrolled in a pregnancy study.

V is TRBV28 and J is TRBJ2-1; D unclear. The CDR3 totals 15 residues. Trimming removed 11 bases from V and 2 bases from J, with 19 bases in between. Germline-derived CDR1 and CDR2 are MDHEN and SYDVKM. The CDR3 region is CAATSWRRTYNEQFF. The DNA for the CDR3 is TGTGCCGCCACCTCCTGGCGGCGAACCTACAATGAGCAGTTCTTC.

V gene TRBV5-1 combines with J gene TRBJ2-1; the match to TRBD2 covers 7 bases. The germline gives CDR1 SGHRS, CDR2 YFSETQ. This CDR3 has 13 amino acids. V trimming: 4 bases; J trimming: 8 bases; junction bases outside the gene matches: 6. Written as DNA, the CDR3 is TGCGCCAGCAGCGGGGGAGGGCCCCATGAGCAGTTCTTC. This codes for CASSGGGPHEQFF.

The chain is built from TRBV6-6 and TRBJ1-1, with D unclear. Per the germline V gene, CDR1 is MNHNY and CDR2 is SVGAGI (reference sequence). This CDR3 is built from 16 residues. V shed 5 bases and J shed 1 base, with 17 bases lying between them. Written as DNA, the CDR3 is TGTGCCAGCAGTATATCCGAGCGTTCCGGGAACACTGAAGCTTTCTTT. Translated, it gives CASSISERSGNTEAFF.

The J gene is TRBJ2-7, the V gene TRBV13; the match to TRBD1 covers 8 bases. Trimming at V came to 4 bases and at J to 4 bases, leaving 15 bases not matched to a gene. The CDR3 loop spans 17 amino acids. Germline V gene lookup returns CDR1 PRHDT and CDR2 FYEKMQ (reference sequence). The CDR3 loop is CASSSSLTGTGLYEQYF. The DNA for the CDR3 is TGTGCCAGCAGCTCCTCACTTACAGGGACAGGCCTTTACGAGCAGTACTTC. The variable domain in full, completed from reference TRBV13 and TRBJ2-7, reads AAGVIQSPRHLIKEKRETATLKCYPIPRHDTVYWYQQGPGQDPQFLISFYEKMQSDKGSIPDRFSAQQFSDYHSELNMSSLELGDSALYFCASSSSLTGTGLYEQYFGPGTRLTVT.

The chain carries TRBV6-1 and TRBJ1-5, with D maybe TRBD1 (6 bases). This CDR3 has 13 residues. Germline V CDR1 and CDR2: MNHNS, SASEGT. V was trimmed by 6 bases and J by 6 bases, leaving 12 bases between them. Here the CDR3 DNA reads TGTGCCAGCAGGGCACAGGGCACTCAGCCCCAGCATTTT. Translation: CASRAQGTQPQHF.

The rearrangement links TRBV5-4 to TRBJ2-7; TRBD1 agrees at 10 bases. Germline V lookup: CDR1 SGHNT, CDR2 YYREEE (reference sequence). The ends lost 4 bases at V and 3 bases at J; junction bases unmatched: 7. This CDR3 is 15 amino acids long. CDR3 protein: CASSRPGQGRYEQYF. The CDR3 DNA follows: TGTGCCAGCAGCAGGCCGGGACAGGGGCGCTACGAGCAGTACTTC.

The chain is built from TRBV27 and TRBJ2-7, with D possibly being TRBD2 (6 bases). The ends were cut back, 5 bases at V and 2 bases at J, with 13 bases in the middle. Germline V gene sequence: CDR1 MNHEY, CDR2 SMNVEV (reference sequence). The CDR3 consists of 14 residues. The CDR3 loop is CASSLVGRPYEQYF. The CDR3 coding sequence is TGTGCCAGCAGTCTAGTAGGGAGGCCCTACGAGCAGTACTTC.

This clone has only one observation. The chain recombines TRBV29-1 with TRBJ2-7; TRBD1 aligns across 9 bases. This CDR3 is built from 13 residues. After removal of 4 bases from V and 5 bases from J, the junction contained 6 bases not matched to a gene. The germline V gene has CDR1 SQVTM and CDR2 ANQGSEA. CDR3 sequence: CSVALTGGHEQYF. CDR3 bases: TGCAGCGTTGCCCTTACAGGGGGCCACGAGCAGTACTTC.

The chain employs TRBV15 and TRBJ1-1; possible D gene TRBD1, 6 bases. V was clipped by 4 bases and J by 5 bases, with 17 bases between them. The length of the CDR3 is 15 residues. CDR1 is LNHNV and CDR2 is YYDKDF in the germline V gene (reference sequence). CDR3 DNA: TGTGCCACCAGCACCCTATGGGGGGGGCATACTGAAGCTTTCTTT. It codes for CATSTLWGGHTEAFF.

The V gene is TRBV28, the J gene TRBJ1-1, with 9 bases identical to TRBD1. V shed 11 bases and J 5 bases; nucleotides not matched to a gene: 6. Germline CDR1 MDHEN, CDR2 SYDVKM. The CDR3 runs to 12 residues. CDR3 amino acids: CAGGQGGTEAFF. DNA of the CDR3: TGTGCCGGGGGACAGGGAGGGACTGAAGCTTTCTTT.

The chain links TRBV4-1 to TRBJ1-4, with a possible D match to TRBD1 (5 bases). Germline assignment: CDR1 MGHRA and CDR2 YSYEKL. This CDR3 spans 16 amino acids. Trimming removed 1 base at V and 8 bases at J, with 17 bases between. This CDR3 is CASSQVSPRGREKLFF. CDR3 nucleotide sequence: TGCGCCAGCAGCCAAGTTTCTCCCCGGGGGAGAGAAAAACTGTTTTTT.

V usage is TRBV7-6 and J usage is TRBJ2-1; 9 nucleotides align to TRBD1. V lost 4 bases to trimming and J lost 0 bases; unmatched junction nucleotides: 4. CDR1 is SGHVS, CDR2 FNYEAQ, per germline. The length of the CDR3 is 16 residues. This CDR3 reads CASSWGQGSSYNEQFF. The CDR3 DNA sequence: TGTGCCAGCAGCTGGGGACAGGGAAGCTCCTACAATGAGCAGTTCTTC.

The V gene is TRBV10-3, the J gene TRBJ2-5; 8 nucleotides agree with TRBD1. Germline CDR1 and CDR2: ENHRY and SYGVKD. The CDR3 runs 13 residues. Unmatched junction bases numbered 9, after V lost 11 bases and J lost 4 bases. In DNA, the CDR3 is TGTGCCTCCAGGGCAGGGGGCCCAGAGACCCAGTACTTC. Translation: CASRAGGPETQYF.

This rearrangement joins TRBV13 to TRBJ1-1; TRBD1 agrees at 8 bases. CDR1 is PRHDT and CDR2 is FYEKMQ in the germline V gene (reference sequence). After removal of 1 base from V and 1 base from J, the junction contained 2 bases not matched to a gene. The CDR3 consists of 15 residues. The CDR3 spells CASSLAGTGNTEAFF. CDR3 in DNA: TGTGCCAGCAGCTTAGCGGGGACAGGGAACACTGAAGCTTTCTTT.

The chain links TRBV6-5 to TRBJ2-2; 7 bases are a match to TRBD1. With V trimmed by 6 bases and J by 3 bases, 7 bases remained unmatched. CDR3 length equals 15 residues. Germline CDR1 reads MNHEY; CDR2 reads SVGAGI. DNA of the CDR3: TGTGCCAGCAGGGAGAGGGGGCAGTACACCGGGGAGCTGTTTTTT. This sequence encodes CASRERGQYTGELFF.

This sequence joins TRBV2 and TRBJ1-4; the match to TRBD1 covers 7 bases. V lost 6 bases, J lost 4 bases, and 8 bases stayed unmatched. The CDR3 runs to 15 residues. Germline-derived CDR1 and CDR2 are SNHLY and FYNNEI. CDR3 sequence reads: CASRETGQVNEKLFF. The CDR3 nucleotides read TGTGCCAGCAGAGAAACCGGACAGGTTAATGAAAAACTGTTTTTT.

This chain uses TRBV7-9 with TRBJ2-3; D not certain. The CDR3 is made up of 13 amino acids. Trimming removed 4 bases at V and 6 bases at J, with 11 bases between. In germline, CDR1 is SEHNR, CDR2 FQNEAQ (reference sequence). The CDR3 loop reads CASSYLTGDTQYF. CDR3 DNA: TGTGCCAGCAGCTACTTGACCGGGGATACGCAGTATTTT.

Here the CDR3 reads CAWAPGVSYNEQFF. The CDR3 DNA sequence: TGTGCCTGGGCGCCCGGGGTCTCCTACAATGAGCAGTTCTTC. The rearrangement joins TRBV30 to TRBJ2-1, with D possibly matching TRBD2 (5 bases). Between the trimmed V and J ends, which lost 5 bases and 0 bases, there was a span of 11 bases. The CDR3 runs to 14 residues. The germline CDR1 and CDR2 sequences are GTSNPN and SVGIG (reference sequence). The whole variable domain, filled in from reference TRBV30 and TRBJ2-1, reads SQTIHQWPATLVQPVGSPLSLECTVEGTSNPNLYWYRQAAGRGLQLLFYSVGIGQISSEVPQNLSASRPQDRQFILSSKKLLLSDSGFYLCAWAPGVSYNEQFFGPGTRLTVL.

V gene TRBV5-1 combines with J gene TRBJ2-5, with D perhaps TRBD1 (6 bases). The V gene's germline CDR1 is SGHRS and CDR2 YFSETQ. CDR3 size: 15 residues. Trimming took off 0 bases at V and 10 bases at J, with 19 bases between the two ends. The CDR3 here is CASSLALRDARGQYF. CDR3 DNA: TGCGCCAGCAGCTTGGCCCTCCGGGATGCCAGGGGCCAGTACTTC. Full variable domain (remainder filled in from reference TRBV5-1 and TRBJ2-5): KAGVTQTPRYLIKTRGQQVTLSCSPISGHRSVSWYQQTPGQGLQFLFEYFSETQRNKGNFPGRFSGRQFSNSRSEMNVSTLELGDSALYLCASSLALRDARGQYFGPGTRLLVL.

The V call is TRBV5-1, the J call TRBJ2-1, with D hard to call. This CDR3 spans 11 amino acids. Germline values: CDR1 SGHRS, CDR2 YFSETQ. V lost 6 bases, J lost 11 bases, and 12 bases lay in between. Here the CDR3 DNA reads TGCGCCAGCAACTCCGGGTCCAAGCAGTTCTTC. Protein sequence: CASNSGSKQFF.